This T cell receptor (beta chain) was recorded in a study of identical twins. Study-wide points: Insertions were reduced in abundant cord blood beta clonotypes but not in memory repertoires. Twins shared out-of-frame alpha sequences with excess low generation probability.

This clonotype came up many times. Its antigen remains unknown. A universal primer site was added by template switching, and unique molecular identifiers were carried by the cDNA. Each CDR3 protein gets one entry after TCRdb re-called the 5' RACE reads with MiXCR. Among fewer than 800,000 distinct CDR3 sequences listed, just over 7% were seen once. These data are also associated with another study on yellow fever vaccine responses in identical twins. That study reports: Reportedly, twins' vaccine T cell responses looked partly convergent and partly personalized.

The clonotype originates from a woman aged 18-30 years in good health. Sample: PBMCs.

The CDR3 region has the DNA TGTGCCAGCGTCAGGGTTGGCACAGATACGCAGTATTTT. Its protein product is CASVRVGTDTQYF. The chain links TRBV25-1 to TRBJ2-3; tentative D call: TRBD1 (5 bases). Per the germline V gene, CDR1 is MGHDK and CDR2 is SYGVNS. The V gene lost 8 bases and the J gene lost 1 base, with 10 bases spanning the gap. This CDR3 is built from 13 residues. Full variable domain (rest looked up from reference TRBV25-1 and TRBJ2-3): EADIYQTPRYLVIGTGKKITLECSQTMGHDKMYWYQQDPGMELHLIHYSYGVNSTEKGDLSSESTVSRIRTEHFPLTLESARPSHTSQYLCASVRVGTDTQYFGPGTRLTVL.